The clone carrying this T cell receptor (beta chain) was counted between two and nine times. Its antigen is undetermined. This entry is derived from a study of T cells in localized non-small cell lung cancer. Clones were sequenced by immunoSEQ multiplex PCR, and TCRdb holds only the in-frame ones, with some missing. Here the sample spans about 74,000 clones, approximately 84% being singletons. General study points: Maximal T cell clonality occurred in uninvolved adjacent lung, with tumor ranking below it. Sequencing was limited to one tumor region, leaving the possibility of heterogeneity open. Higher blood T cell density went with longer overall survival. Appearing in adjacent lung were a median around 60 of the top 100 tumor clones.

CDR1 is LNHDA and CDR2 is SQIVND in the germline V gene (reference sequence). The CDR3 sequence is 12 residues long. Trimming cost V 5 bases and J 5 bases, with 9 bases left between them. The sequence was obtained from a female donor at least 60 years old with stage I lung adenocarcinoma. V gene TRBV19 combines with J gene TRBJ1-2, with no clear D. The sample in question was peripheral blood, obtained before any cancer treatment. The CDR3 sequence is CASSQYQYGYTF. CDR3 coding DNA: TGTGCCAGTAGTCAGTATCAGTATGGCTACACCTTC. The full variable domain, in which reference TRBV19 and TRBJ1-2 provide the parts outside the CDR3, is DGGITQSPKYLFRKEGQNVTLSCEQNLNHDAMYWYRQDPGQGLRLIYYSQIVNDFQKGDIAEGYSVSREKKESFPLTVTSAQKNPTAFYLCASSQYQYGYTFGSGTRLTVV.